This entry concerns a single T cell receptor (beta chain). The data are from a study of shared clonotypes between healthy human individuals. TCRdb's table, derived via immunoSEQ multiplex PCR, lists solely in-frame clones and lacks some. The sample consists of 450,000 to 550,000 clones, 79% of them appearing once. V was pared by 0 bases and J by 2 bases, with 10 bases between. The V gene's germline CDR1 is KGHSH and CDR2 LQKENI. The CDR3 totals 15 residues. The chain is built from TRBV18 and TRBJ2-5, with D perhaps TRBD1 (5 bases). The sequence was collected from a woman in her 40s in good health. Some clones in this sample may be carry-over from other donors' samples. Sequencing was carried out using PBMCs. The CDR3 region is CASSPPSGLQETQYF. Here the CDR3 DNA reads TGTGCCAGCTCACCACCCTCAGGGCTGCAAGAGACCCAGTACTTC.